Shown below are 21 T cell receptor beta chains from a single sample sequenced in a study of control samples from healthy donors and cancer patients. The repertoire was sequenced with immunoSEQ multiplex PCR; TCRdb's copy has only in-frame clones and lacks some. This sample carries about 16,000 clones, around 90% of them seen once, and the ten largest clones take about 32%. Material: PBMCs. The receptors originated from a man aged 55-75 years with head and neck cancer.

The V gene is TRBV2, the J gene TRBJ2-2, with D possibly matching TRBD2 (5 bases). The CDR3 loop spans 13 amino acids. Germline CDR1 is SNHLY and CDR2 is FYNNEI. Trimming removed 4 bases from V and 7 bases from J, with 10 bases in between. CDR3 sequence: CASSGVGSGELFF. The CDR3 DNA reads as TGTGCCAGCAGTGGAGTAGGGAGCGGGGAGCTGTTTTTT.

This chain joins TRBV2 and TRBJ2-5; D unresolved. Germline assignment: CDR1 SNHLY and CDR2 FYNNEI. Trimming took 7 bases from V and 5 from J, leaving 14 bases between them. The CDR3 spans 13 residues. DNA of the CDR3: TGTGCCAGCAAAGGGAATGAGAGGGAGACCCAGTACTTC. Amino acids: CASKGNERETQYF. The whole variable domain, remainder taken from reference TRBV2 and TRBJ2-5, is EPEVTQTPSHQVTQMGQEVILRCVPISNHLYFYWYRQILGQKVEFLVSFYNNEISEKSEIFDDQFSVERPDGSNFTLKIRSTKLEDSAMYFCASKGNERETQYFGPGTRLLVL.

The rearrangement links TRBV2 to TRBJ1-2; 11 nucleotides agree with TRBD1. With 5 bases clipped from V and 6 bases from J, the junction kept 8 bases outside the gene matches. The CDR3 extends over 15 amino acids. The germline gives CDR1 SNHLY, CDR2 FYNNEI. CDR3 residues: CASSKDRGQRDGYTF. The CDR3 nucleotides are TGTGCCAGCAGTAAGGACAGGGGGCAGAGAGATGGCTACACCTTC.

The J gene is TRBJ2-2, the V gene TRBV11-2; no definite D call. The germline V gene encodes CDR1 SGHAT and CDR2 FQNNGV. The CDR3 loop spans 15 amino acids. V lost 7 bases, J lost 0 bases, and 12 bases lay in between. The DNA for the CDR3 is TGTGCCAGCACCTCCTATTACGCGAACACCGGGGAGCTGTTTTTT. It translates to CASTSYYANTGELFF.

This clone was seen a single time. The chain combines TRBV11-3 with TRBJ2-7; 9 bases map to TRBD1. The CDR3 covers 15 residues. The V gene end was trimmed by 5 bases and the J gene end by 4 bases; junction bases not matched to a gene: 9. The germline CDR1 and CDR2 sequences are SGHNT and YENEEA. This CDR3 reads CASSEAGTGIYEQYF. CDR3 DNA sequence: TGTGCCAGCAGCGAGGCCGGGACAGGGATATACGAGCAGTACTTC.

The gene calls are TRBV14 and TRBJ2-2; D is possibly TRBD2 (6 bases). The CDR3 contains 14 residues. V dropped 5 bases and J dropped 4 bases, with 11 bases sitting between them. Germline CDR1 reads SGHDN; CDR2 reads FVKESK. The CDR3, as DNA: TGTGCCAGCAGCTGGAGGGACGGCACCGGGGAGCTGTTTTTT. The encoded protein is CASSWRDGTGELFF. The full variable domain, in which reference TRBV14 and TRBJ2-2 provide the parts outside the CDR3, is EAGVTQFPSHSVIEKGQTVTLRCDPISGHDNLYWYRRVMGKEIKFLLHFVKESKQDESGMPNNRFLAERTGGTYSTLKVQPAELEDSGVYFCASSWRDGTGELFFGEGSRLTVL.

V is TRBV10-1 and J is TRBJ2-3; 7 bases map to TRBD2. The CDR3 spans 14 residues. The J segment lost 2 bases and the V segment lost 2 bases, leaving 1 base of the junction unmatched. CDR1 is WNHNN, CDR2 SYGVQD, per germline (reference sequence). CDR3 amino acids: CASSEAGVTDTQYF. The CDR3 DNA sequence: TGCGCCAGCAGTGAGGCGGGAGTCACAGATACGCAGTATTTT.

The chain has TRBV5-1 and TRBJ2-2, with D hard to call. Trimming pared 4 bases from V and 3 bases from J, leaving 10 bases between. The CDR3 has 14 residues. CDR1 is SGHRS, CDR2 YFSETQ, per germline. For the CDR3, the DNA is TGCGCCAGCAGCCGCGATTACGACACCGGGGAGCTGTTTTTT. Amino acid sequence: CASSRDYDTGELFF. Filled out from reference TRBV5-1 and TRBJ2-2, the complete variable domain reads KAGVTQTPRYLIKTRGQQVTLSCSPISGHRSVSWYQQTPGQGLQFLFEYFSETQRNKGNFPGRFSGRQFSNSRSEMNVSTLELGDSALYLCASSRDYDTGELFFGEGSRLTVL.

V gene TRBV18 combines with J gene TRBJ2-7, with D tentatively TRBD1 or TRBD2 (6 bases each). V lost 3 bases and J 2 bases, leaving 14 bases between the germline ends. CDR1 is KGHSH, CDR2 LQKENI, per germline. This CDR3 has 15 residues. In DNA, the CDR3 is TGTGCCAGCTCACCTAGCCGGGGGCGCCCCTACGAGCAGTACTTC. Protein: CASSPSRGRPYEQYF.

The chain joins TRBV14 to TRBJ1-1; no clear D gene. The CDR3 consists of 13 residues. CDR1 is SGHDN and CDR2 is FVKESK in the germline V gene. V was clipped by 4 bases and J by 5 bases, with 11 bases between them. CDR3 DNA: TGTGCCAGCAGCCCTCAGGTGGGGACTGAAGCTTTCTTT. Translated, it gives CASSPQVGTEAFF. The full variable domain, with the rest looked up from reference TRBV14 and TRBJ1-1, is EAGVTQFPSHSVIEKGQTVTLRCDPISGHDNLYWYRRVMGKEIKFLLHFVKESKQDESGMPNNRFLAERTGGTYSTLKVQPAELEDSGVYFCASSPQVGTEAFFGQGTRLTVV.

The chain has TRBV20-1 and TRBJ1-2, with no clear D. V was shortened by 3 bases and J by 4 bases, with 6 bases between the two germline ends. Germline-derived CDR1 and CDR2 are DFQATT and SNEGSKA (reference sequence). The CDR3 spans 11 residues. CDR3 sequence reads: CSASSVYGYTF. The CDR3 DNA reads as TGCAGTGCTAGTTCCGTCTATGGCTACACCTTC.

The CDR3 sequence: CATSTRKWPYEQYF. The CDR3 DNA follows: TGTGCCACCAGCACCCGTAAGTGGCCTTACGAGCAGTACTTC. The chain employs TRBV15 and TRBJ2-7, with unresolved D. CDR3 length: 14 amino acids. Germline V lookup: CDR1 LNHNV, CDR2 YYDKDF (reference sequence). Trimming removed 4 bases from V and 4 bases from J, with 14 bases in between.

The V call is TRBV12-3 or TRBV12-4, the J call TRBJ2-5, with D perhaps assigned TRBD1 or TRBD2 (5 bases each). Trimming left V 1 base short and J 9 bases short, with 12 bases between. The CDR3 totals 13 residues. The CDR3 region is CASSLDGAGAQYF. The CDR3, as DNA: TGTGCCAGCAGTTTAGACGGGGCCGGGGCCCAGTACTTC.

This chain joins TRBV6-5 and TRBJ1-1; 7 bases match TRBD1. The CDR3 spans 14 residues. V dropped 4 bases and J dropped 3; count of bases not matched to a gene: 5. CDR1 and CDR2 (germline): MNHEY, SVGAGI. The CDR3 reads CASSSYDRDTEAFF. The CDR3 DNA is TGTGCCAGCAGTTCCTACGACAGGGACACTGAAGCTTTCTTT.

This clone was recorded once. The chain is built from TRBV12-5 and TRBJ1-1, with D maybe TRBD1 (5 bases). Germline assignment: CDR1 LGHNT and CDR2 FRNRAP. This CDR3 is 14 amino acids long. Trimming removed 6 bases from V and 7 bases from J, with 18 bases in between. DNA for the CDR3: TGTGCTAGTGGAAGTTCAATGTTGGGGGGTGAAGCTTTCTTT. Protein sequence: CASGSSMLGGEAFF.

CDR3 sequence: CASSVPGVGEQFF. The DNA for the CDR3 is TGTGCCAGCAGCGTTCCTGGGGTTGGTGAGCAGTTCTTC. The chain combines TRBV2 with TRBJ2-1; no firm D call. The CDR3 contains 13 residues. Trimming took 6 bases from V and 9 from J, leaving 15 bases between them. Per the germline V gene, CDR1 is SNHLY and CDR2 is FYNNEI. The whole variable domain, remainder taken from reference TRBV2 and TRBJ2-1, is EPEVTQTPSHQVTQMGQEVILRCVPISNHLYFYWYRQILGQKVEFLVSFYNNEISEKSEIFDDQFSVERPDGSNFTLKIRSTKLEDSAMYFCASSVPGVGEQFFGPGTRLTVL.

The chain uses TRBV4-1 and TRBJ1-3; no clear D gene. V was clipped by 2 bases and J by 8 bases, with 19 bases between them. Germline V gene data show CDR1 as MGHRA and CDR2 as YSYEKL. The CDR3 consists of 16 residues. The CDR3 DNA follows: TGCGCCAGCAGCCAACTCCCGTCCCTCGCTAGGGACACCATATATTTT. It translates to CASSQLPSLARDTIYF.

The chain links TRBV6-2 or TRBV6-3 to TRBJ1-5; D gene uncertain. Germline CDR1 MNHEY, CDR2 SVGEGT. The CDR3 is 15 amino acids. The V gene lost 3 bases and the J gene lost 4 bases, with 13 bases spanning the gap. The CDR3 nucleotides are TGTGCCAGCAGTTATCTATGGCAGCCAAATCAGCCCCAGCATTTT. Translation: CASSYLWQPNQPQHF.

The chain combines TRBV27 with TRBJ2-1; TRBD1 is a possible D gene (5 bases). CDR1 and CDR2 from the germline V gene are MNHEY and SMNVEV (reference sequence). Trimming stripped 2 bases from V and 2 bases from J, with 13 bases between. There are 16 residues in the CDR3. The CDR3: CASSLTSLGAYNEQFF. CDR3 bases: TGTGCCAGCAGTTTAACCTCCCTAGGGGCCTACAATGAGCAGTTCTTC.

A few counts support this clone. The J gene is TRBJ1-5, the V gene TRBV2; D gene unclear. The CDR3 contains 14 residues. With 3 bases removed from V and 6 bases from J, the gap between germline ends came to 12 bases. CDR1 and CDR2 from the germline V gene are SNHLY and FYNNEI. The CDR3 DNA reads TGTGCCAGCAGTGAGGGCTCTAGCCTTCAGCCCCAGCATTTT. Translation gives CASSEGSSLQPQHF.

The V call is TRBV7-6, the J call TRBJ1-3; 12 bases line up with TRBD1. Losses at the gene ends were 3 bases for V and 0 bases for J; bases not matched to a gene: 3. Germline V gene lookup returns CDR1 SGHVS and CDR2 FNYEAQ. The CDR3 is 17 residues long. CDR3 residues: CASSFRDRGLSGNTIYF. Here the CDR3 DNA reads TGTGCCAGCAGCTTCCGGGACAGGGGGCTCTCTGGAAACACCATATATTTT.